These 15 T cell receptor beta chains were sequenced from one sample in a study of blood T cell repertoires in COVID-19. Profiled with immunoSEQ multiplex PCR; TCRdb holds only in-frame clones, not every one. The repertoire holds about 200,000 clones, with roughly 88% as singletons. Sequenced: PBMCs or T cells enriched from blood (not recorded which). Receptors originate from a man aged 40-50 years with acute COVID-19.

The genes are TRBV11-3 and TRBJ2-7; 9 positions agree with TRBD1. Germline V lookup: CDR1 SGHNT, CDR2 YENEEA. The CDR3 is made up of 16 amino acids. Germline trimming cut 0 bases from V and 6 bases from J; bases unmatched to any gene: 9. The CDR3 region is CASSLDSGTGRGEQYF. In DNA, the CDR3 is TGTGCCAGCAGCTTAGATTCCGGGACAGGGCGTGGCGAGCAGTACTTC.

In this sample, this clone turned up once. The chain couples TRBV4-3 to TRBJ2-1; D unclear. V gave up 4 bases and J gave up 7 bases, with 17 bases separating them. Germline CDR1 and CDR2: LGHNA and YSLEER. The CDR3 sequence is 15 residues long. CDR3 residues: CASSLLPYSRNEQFF. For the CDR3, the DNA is TGCGCCAGCAGCCTTTTACCCTACTCTAGGAATGAGCAGTTCTTC.

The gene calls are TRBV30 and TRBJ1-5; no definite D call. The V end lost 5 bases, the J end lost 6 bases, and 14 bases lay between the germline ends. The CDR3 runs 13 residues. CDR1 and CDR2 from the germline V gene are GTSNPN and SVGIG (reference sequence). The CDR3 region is CAWRVGASQPQHF. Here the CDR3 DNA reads TGTGCCTGGCGGGTCGGAGCGAGTCAGCCCCAGCATTTT. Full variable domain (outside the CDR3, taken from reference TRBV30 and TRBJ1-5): SQTIHQWPATLVQPVGSPLSLECTVEGTSNPNLYWYRQAAGRGLQLLFYSVGIGQISSEVPQNLSASRPQDRQFILSSKKLLLSDSGFYLCAWRVGASQPQHFGDGTRLSIL.

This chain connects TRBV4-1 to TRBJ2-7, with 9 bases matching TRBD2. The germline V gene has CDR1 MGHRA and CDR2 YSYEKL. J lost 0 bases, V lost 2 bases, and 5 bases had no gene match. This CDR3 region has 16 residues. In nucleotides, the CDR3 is TGCGCCAGCAGCCAAACGACTAGCGGAAGCTCCTACGAGCAGTACTTC. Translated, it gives CASSQTTSGSSYEQYF.

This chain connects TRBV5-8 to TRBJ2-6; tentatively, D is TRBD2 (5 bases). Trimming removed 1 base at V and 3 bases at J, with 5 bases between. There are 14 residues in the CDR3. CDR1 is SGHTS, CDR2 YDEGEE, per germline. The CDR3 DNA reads TGTGCCAGCAGCTTGCGGGGTGGGGCCAACGTCCTGACTTTC. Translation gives CASSLRGGANVLTF.

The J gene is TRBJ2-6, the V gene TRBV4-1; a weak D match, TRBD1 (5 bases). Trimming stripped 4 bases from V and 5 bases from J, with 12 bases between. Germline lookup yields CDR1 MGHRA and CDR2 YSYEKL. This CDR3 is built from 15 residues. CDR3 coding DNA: TGCGCCAGCAGCCGGCTTGGGGCCTGGGCCAACGTCCTGACTTTC. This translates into CASSRLGAWANVLTF.

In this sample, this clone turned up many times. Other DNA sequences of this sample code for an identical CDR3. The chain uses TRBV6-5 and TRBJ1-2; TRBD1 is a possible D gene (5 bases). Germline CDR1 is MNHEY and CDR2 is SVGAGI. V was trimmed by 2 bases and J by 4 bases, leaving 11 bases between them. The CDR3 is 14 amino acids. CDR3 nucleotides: TGTGCCAGCAGTTACAGGGGTATAGGCTATGGCTACACCTTC. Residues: CASSYRGIGYGYTF.

Written as DNA, the CDR3 is TGTGCCAGTAAACCAGTTGACTCCGCCGGGGAGCTGTTTTTT. Amino acids: CASKPVDSAGELFF. The chain uses TRBV19 and TRBJ2-2, with D unclear. CDR1 and CDR2 from the germline V gene are LNHDA and SQIVND (reference sequence). With 7 bases removed from V and 6 bases from J, the gap between germline ends came to 15 bases. The CDR3 is 14 residues long.

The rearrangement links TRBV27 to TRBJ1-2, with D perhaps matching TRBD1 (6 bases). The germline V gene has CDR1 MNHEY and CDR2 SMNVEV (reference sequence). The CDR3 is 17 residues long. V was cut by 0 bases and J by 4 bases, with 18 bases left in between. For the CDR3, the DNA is TGTGCCAGCAGTTTATCGGAAGGGCAGGGGCCTGGCTATGGCTACACCTTC. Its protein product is CASSLSEGQGPGYGYTF.

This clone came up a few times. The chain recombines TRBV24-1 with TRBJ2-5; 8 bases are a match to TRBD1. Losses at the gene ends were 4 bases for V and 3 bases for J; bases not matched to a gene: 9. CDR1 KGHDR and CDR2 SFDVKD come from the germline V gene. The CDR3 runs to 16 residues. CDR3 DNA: TGTGCCACCAGTGACCTCGGACAGGGAAGGGAAGAGACCCAGTACTTC. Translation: CATSDLGQGREETQYF.

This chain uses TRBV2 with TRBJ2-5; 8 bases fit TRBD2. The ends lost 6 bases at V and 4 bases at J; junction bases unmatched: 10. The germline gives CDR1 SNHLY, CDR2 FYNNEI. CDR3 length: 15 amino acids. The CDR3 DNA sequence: TGTGCCAGCAGCGCCGAAGTGGCGGGGGGAGAGACCCAGTACTTC. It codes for CASSAEVAGGETQYF.

DNA of the CDR3: TGTGCCAGCAGCTTAGCTCCCAGCAATGAGCAGTTCTTC. This codes for CASSLAPSNEQFF. The chain links TRBV7-8 to TRBJ2-1; D unresolved. V was pared by 0 bases and J by 6 bases, with 6 bases between. CDR3 size: 13 residues. The V gene's germline CDR1 is SGHVS and CDR2 FQNEAQ.

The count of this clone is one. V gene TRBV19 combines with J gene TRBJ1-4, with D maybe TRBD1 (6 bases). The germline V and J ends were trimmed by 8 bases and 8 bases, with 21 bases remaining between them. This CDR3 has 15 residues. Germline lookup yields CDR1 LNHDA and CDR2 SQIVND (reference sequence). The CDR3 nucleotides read TGTGCCAGTCAGGAAAGACAGGCCCCTCGGGAAAAACTGTTTTTT. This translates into CASQERQAPREKLFF.

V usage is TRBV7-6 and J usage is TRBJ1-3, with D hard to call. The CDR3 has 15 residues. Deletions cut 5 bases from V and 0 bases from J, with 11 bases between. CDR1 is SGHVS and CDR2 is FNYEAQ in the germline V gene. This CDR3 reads CASSRGSPSGNTIYF. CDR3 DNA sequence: TGTGCCAGCAGCCGGGGATCCCCCTCTGGAAACACCATATATTTT.

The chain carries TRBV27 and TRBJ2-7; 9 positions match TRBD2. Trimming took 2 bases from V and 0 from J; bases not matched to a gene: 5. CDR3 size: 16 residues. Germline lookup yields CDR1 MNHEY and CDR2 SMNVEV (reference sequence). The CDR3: CASSLNGLAHSYEQYF. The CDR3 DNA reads TGTGCCAGCAGTTTAAATGGACTAGCGCACTCCTACGAGCAGTACTTC.